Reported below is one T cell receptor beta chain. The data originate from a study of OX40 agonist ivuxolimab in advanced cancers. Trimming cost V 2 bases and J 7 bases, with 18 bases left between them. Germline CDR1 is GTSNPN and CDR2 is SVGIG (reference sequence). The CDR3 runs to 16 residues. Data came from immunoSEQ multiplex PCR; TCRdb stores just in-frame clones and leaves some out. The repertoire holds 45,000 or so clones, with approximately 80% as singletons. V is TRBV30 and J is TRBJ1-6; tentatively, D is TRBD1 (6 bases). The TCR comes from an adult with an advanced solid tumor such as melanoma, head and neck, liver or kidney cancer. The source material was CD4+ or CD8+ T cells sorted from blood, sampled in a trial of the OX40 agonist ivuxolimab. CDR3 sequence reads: CAWSRGTGRMNSPLHF. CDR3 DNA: TGTGCCTGGAGTCGAGGAACAGGGCGAATGAATTCACCCCTCCACTTT.